The 3 T cell receptor beta chains below were found in one sample sequenced in a study of PD-1 blockade in classical Hodgkin lymphoma. Profiling relied on immunoSEQ multiplex PCR, and the TCRdb table lists in-frame clones only, not all of them. Among 20,000 to 30,000 clones listed, 60% to 85% were seen once. Each patient's relapse followed autologous stem cell transplantation, and brentuximab vedotin exposure varied. The sample consisted of peripheral blood mononuclear cells (PBMCs), taken before the second cycle of nivolumab. These receptors all stem from a human donor with classical Hodgkin lymphoma.

This clone occurred a few times. The chain uses TRBV6-1 and TRBJ2-7, with D unclear. The V gene lost 4 bases and the J gene lost 3 bases, with 19 bases spanning the gap. The CDR3 sequence is 16 residues long. Germline V gene lookup returns CDR1 MNHNS and CDR2 SASEGT. The DNA for the CDR3 is TGTGCCAGCAGTGGTGGGTTTGGCTCGGGTGGCTACGAGCAGTACTTC. Translation gives CASSGGFGSGGYEQYF.

This chain links TRBV6-5 with TRBJ1-4, with D uncertain. Germline CDR1 MNHEY, CDR2 SVGAGI. This CDR3 has 16 amino acids. The V gene lost 0 bases and the J gene lost 5 bases, with 13 bases spanning the gap. In DNA, the CDR3 is TGTGCCAGCAGTTACTCGAGAGGCGGATCGAATGAAAAACTGTTTTTT. This codes for CASSYSRGGSNEKLFF.

The chain links TRBV5-5 to TRBJ2-3; D is unclear. V was pared by 4 bases and J by 0 bases, with 18 bases between. The CDR3 runs to 17 residues. Germline CDR1 and CDR2: SGHKS and YYEKEE (reference sequence). The CDR3 DNA reads TGTGCCAGCAGCCCGGTCCGGGTCAGCACTAGCACAGATACGCAGTATTTT. This encodes CASSPVRVSTSTDTQYF.